This T cell receptor (beta chain) was sequenced for a study of neurological immune-mediated disorders. Across the whole study: The multiple sclerosis group of approximately 34 included around 30 relapsing-remitting and 3 secondary progressive patients. General study findings and limits: HTLV-1-associated myelopathy ranked highest for TCR clonal expansion and multiple sclerosis lowest, beneath healthy controls. The study found no CDR3 amino acid sequences shared by expanded clones across subjects, suggesting private repertoires in all groups.

This clonotype was observed a handful of times. Its antigen is undetermined. The germline gives CDR1 DFQATT, CDR2 SNEGSKA (reference sequence). The CDR3 is 10 residues long. The cDNA was generated through 5'RACE incorporating 10-nucleotide random UMIs. Using its own MiXCR run on the 5' RACE reads, TCRdb lists one record per CDR3 protein. The sample includes 50,000 to 55,000 distinct CDR3 sequences, roughly 3.8% seen only once; the top ten take approximately 5.9%. This chain links TRBV20-1 with TRBJ2-5; the D is unclear. The sequencing input was PBMCs. This TCR was recovered from a man aged 55 to 70 with multiple sclerosis. The CDR3 region is CNAMRETQYF. CDR3 sequence (DNA): TGCAATGCCATGAGGGAGACCCAGTACTTC.